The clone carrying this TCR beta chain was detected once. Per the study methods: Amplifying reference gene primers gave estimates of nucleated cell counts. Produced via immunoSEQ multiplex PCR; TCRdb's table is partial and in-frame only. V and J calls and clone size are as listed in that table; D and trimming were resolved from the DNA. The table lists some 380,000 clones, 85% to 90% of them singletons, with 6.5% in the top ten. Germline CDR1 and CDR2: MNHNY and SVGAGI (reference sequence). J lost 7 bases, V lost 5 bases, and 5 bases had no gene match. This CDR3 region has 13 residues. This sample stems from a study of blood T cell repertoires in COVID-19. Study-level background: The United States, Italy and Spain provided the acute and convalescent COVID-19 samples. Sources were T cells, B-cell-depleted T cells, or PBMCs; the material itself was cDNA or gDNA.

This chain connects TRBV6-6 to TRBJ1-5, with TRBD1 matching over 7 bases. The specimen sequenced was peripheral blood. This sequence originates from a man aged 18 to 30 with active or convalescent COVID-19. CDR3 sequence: CASSTTGEQPQHF. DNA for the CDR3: TGTGCCAGCAGTACCACAGGGGAACAGCCCCAGCATTTT.